In its sample, the clone carrying this T cell receptor beta chain was seen a few times. What it binds is not known. The sample is drawn from a study of T-cell reconstitution after alpha-beta-depleted transplantation in children. Study results and caveats: Newly generated T cells supplied most T-cell counts and diversity one year post-transplant. It was surviving recipient T cells and thymic progenitors that gave some patients high TCRbeta diversity at day 60. About two months after transplant, alpha-beta T cells reportedly came from several hundred expanded graft clones.

Unique molecular identifiers were used to barcode this TCRbeta library. TCRdb fed the PCR reads into MiXCR, producing one record per CDR3 protein. This sample has 800,000 to 1,000,000 distinct CDR3 sequences; under 30% occur once, and the top ten carry approximately 30%. Germline V gives CDR1 SNHLY, CDR2 FYNNEI. Trimming took off 2 bases at V and 0 bases at J, with 8 bases between the two ends. The CDR3 extends over 14 amino acids. The sequences come from PBMCs, mostly from graft donor cells, collected 360 days after TCRalphabeta/CD19-depleted stem cell transplant. The receptor comes from a boy under two years old who had a stem cell transplant for SCID, so the T cells may come from the graft donor. The J gene is TRBJ2-7, the V gene TRBV2; D remains unclear. The CDR3 nucleotides read TGTGCCAGCAGTGAACAGAAAAGCTCCTACGAGCAGTACTTC. Translated, it gives CASSEQKSSYEQYF.